The rows below give T cell receptor beta chains drawn from one sample of a study of CD8+CD57+ T cells in acquired aplastic anemia. TCRdb passed the reads through MiXCR, listing each CDR3 protein once. Altogether a few hundred thousand distinct CDR3 sequences are present, around 49% being singletons, with the ten largest covering just under 20%. Specimen: sorted CD4+, CD8+, or CD8+CD57+ T cells (not recorded which) from PBMCs. Receptors originate from a human donor with aplastic anemia. The conserved cysteine and the conserved F or W are not part of the CDR3 here. D genes are given only for firm matches. Clone size is not always given. Where it is, it says once, few, many or a class for expanded clones.

>-|TRBJ2-7|-|TRBV19
ASSQQGGAYPYEQY
>TRBD1|TRBJ1-2|-|TRBV2
ASTYRGYEYGYT
>TRBD1|TRBJ1-2|many|TRBV19
ASTADRGDYGYT
>TRBD1|TRBJ2-7|-|TRBV10-2
ASSGTGVEQY
>-|TRBJ2-3|-|TRBV19
ASSWGSSTDTQY
>TRBD1|TRBJ1-1|-|TRBV7-9
ASSPGQEDEAF
>TRBD1|TRBJ1-1|few|TRBV9
ASSVPQRGQFRMNTEAF
>-|TRBJ2-3|many|TRBV14
ASSQAGTLY
>TRBD2|TRBJ2-1|-|TRBV12-3/TRBV12-4
ASSRRLAGGSYNEQF
>-|TRBJ1-1|once|TRBV7-7
ASSPDLNTEAF
>-|TRBJ2-5|-|TRBV27
ASSPTPPGGWNQETQY
>-|TRBJ1-6|many|TRBV14
ASSRFGGYNSPLH
>-|TRBJ1-5|many|TRBV6-2/TRBV6-3
ASSLPGPRGQPQH
>-|TRBJ1-4|-|TRBV25-1
ASCVLLCQQPTHREKLF
>-|TRBJ1-5|many|TRBV5-6
ASSLWDGDSNQPQH
>TRBD1|TRBJ1-1|-|TRBV5-1
ASSFGQGYLNTEAL
>-|TRBJ1-5|-|TRBV19
ASSIRLSESQPQH
>TRBD2|TRBJ2-3|many|TRBV5-1
ASSLGSGGTDTQY
>-|TRBJ2-7|many|TRBV3-1
ASSQGAGFY
>-|TRBJ2-7|few|TRBV20-1
SARDTGGRLANEQY
>TRBD1|TRBJ1-6|-|TRBV20-1
SAARQGRNSPLH
>TRBD1|TRBJ1-6|-|TRBV10-3
AISESGQPYSPLH
>TRBD1|TRBJ1-1|-|TRBV7-6
ASSSKDRALNTEAF
>TRBD1|TRBJ2-5|-|TRBV15
ATSRAGGLLSGGNQETQY
>-|TRBJ1-5|many|TRBV7-2
ASSGGLSQPQH
>TRBD1|TRBJ1-6|many|TRBV5-6
ASRYRGLNSPLH
>-|TRBJ2-6|-|TRBV5-1
ASSPEGSGANVLT
>TRBD1|TRBJ2-7|many|TRBV9
ASSVRAGGRYEQY
>TRBD1|TRBJ2-7|-|TRBV5-1
ASSQYGTESSYEQY
>TRBD1|TRBJ2-1|-|TRBV20-1
SVATGGSSYNEQF
>TRBD1|TRBJ2-5|many|TRBV25-1
ASTYQGEETQY
>TRBD2|TRBJ2-1|many|TRBV4-1
ASSQDWRGIYNEQF
>-|TRBJ2-1|-|TRBV9
ASSVMTGSGEQF
>TRBD2|TRBJ2-7|-|TRBV7-2
ASSQGLAGYEQY
>TRBD2|-|once|TRBV29-1
SVSKRGVGNEQF
>-|TRBJ1-1|many|TRBV5-4
ASSFRVRGFGATEAF
>TRBD1|TRBJ1-1|many|TRBV20-1
SAQKRTGQNTEAF
>-|TRBJ2-7|-|TRBV9
ASSPRVTDYEQY
>-|TRBJ1-5|-|TRBV20-1
SAGEMANQRQH
>-|TRBJ2-2|many|TRBV5-1
ASSPDLTGELF
>TRBD1|TRBJ2-7|-|TRBV3-1
ASSLSEDRGLYEQY
>-|TRBJ2-3|many|TRBV7-9
ASRKRAGREVVDTQY
>TRBD1|TRBJ1-5|-|TRBV6-5
ASTDRVGQPQH
>-|TRBJ2-1|once|TRBV29-1
SASPSGGRNEQF
>-|TRBJ2-1|-|TRBV29-1
SADTGSDNEQF
>TRBD1|TRBJ1-5|-|TRBV19
ASKKGDRGDQPQH
>-|TRBJ2-1|-|TRBV19
ASSLSLLVGNEQF
>-|TRBJ2-7|-|TRBV6-1
ASSDRKAPREYEQY
>-|TRBJ2-7|-|TRBV19
ASSIIRVGEQY
>-|TRBJ1-2|once|TRBV20-1
SARSAESGGYT